These 14 T cell receptor beta chains originate from one sample sequenced in a study of T cell responses to AZD1222 COVID-19 vaccine. Profiling relied on immunoSEQ multiplex PCR, and the TCRdb table lists in-frame clones only, not all of them. The data hold around 130,000 clones, with around 83% observed a single time. The material was peripheral blood, obtained on day 0 of AZD1222 vaccination. The receptors originated from an adult in good health.

V usage is TRBV3-1 (or the pseudogene TRBV3-2) and J usage is TRBJ1-6, with no clear D. V was cut by 4 bases and J by 7 bases, with 17 bases left in between. This CDR3 contains 16 residues. Germline CDR1 LGHDT, CDR2 YNNKEL (reference sequence). CDR3: CASSPSRGLENSPLHF. CDR3 DNA: TGTGCCAGCAGCCCATCGAGAGGGTTGGAAAATTCACCCCTCCACTTT.

The chain couples TRBV30 to TRBJ2-3; D might be TRBD1 or TRBD2, each matching 6 bases. The length of the CDR3 is 14 residues. The germline V and J ends were trimmed by 0 bases and 3 bases, with 10 bases remaining between them. Germline CDR1 reads GTSNPN; CDR2 reads SVGIG (reference sequence). The CDR3 DNA is TGTGCCTGGAGTGTGGAGGGGACAACAGATACGCAGTATTTT. This translates into CAWSVEGTTDTQYF.

The V gene is TRBV19, the J gene TRBJ2-1; D perhaps matches TRBD1 (5 bases). V dropped 5 bases and J dropped 7 bases, with 12 bases sitting between them. This CDR3 contains 13 residues. Germline loops: CDR1 LNHDA, CDR2 SQIVND (reference sequence). In nucleotides, the CDR3 is TGTGCCAGTAGTGTAAACCCAGGGAATGAGCAGTTCTTC. Translated: CASSVNPGNEQFF.

This clone was seen a handful of times. This chain joins TRBV19 and TRBJ1-2, with D maybe TRBD1 (6 bases). The V gene's germline CDR1 is LNHDA and CDR2 SQIVND (reference sequence). Trimming removed 3 bases at V and 8 bases at J, with 13 bases between. This CDR3 is 13 amino acids long. CDR3 bases: TGTGCCAGTAGTATCCCAGGGGCGCGCGGCTACACCTTC. It yields the protein CASSIPGARGYTF.

The V call is TRBV4-3, the J call TRBJ1-6; 7 nucleotides align to TRBD1. Per the germline V gene, CDR1 is LGHNA and CDR2 is YSLEER. The CDR3 has 16 residues. V lost 3 bases, J lost 7 bases, and 9 bases stayed unmatched. For the CDR3, the DNA is TGCGCCAGCAGCCACATGCCGGGACAGCGCAATTCACCCCTCCACTTT. This codes for CASSHMPGQRNSPLHF.

The chain links TRBV5-1 to TRBJ2-1, with D possibly matching TRBD2 (5 bases). Germline V CDR1 and CDR2: SGHRS, YFSETQ. Between the trimmed V and J ends, which lost 0 bases and 6 bases, there was a span of 13 bases. The CDR3 consists of 15 residues. Written as DNA, the CDR3 is TGCGCCAGCAGCTTGGTGGATAGGGCGGGCAATGAGCAGTTCTTC. As protein: CASSLVDRAGNEQFF. The entire variable domain, with the rest obtained from reference TRBV5-1 and TRBJ2-1, is as follows: KAGVTQTPRYLIKTRGQQVTLSCSPISGHRSVSWYQQTPGQGLQFLFEYFSETQRNKGNFPGRFSGRQFSNSRSEMNVSTLELGDSALYLCASSLVDRAGNEQFFGPGTRLTVL.

The rearrangement uses TRBV6-1 and TRBJ1-5; D not resolved. V gave up 3 bases and J gave up 0 bases, with 12 bases separating them. Germline lookup yields CDR1 MNHNS and CDR2 SASEGT. The CDR3 loop spans 16 amino acids. The CDR3 protein is CASSDLPPDSNQPQHF. DNA for the CDR3: TGTGCCAGCAGTGATTTACCACCCGATAGCAATCAGCCCCAGCATTTT.

This clone appeared a single time. This chain links TRBV7-9 with TRBJ1-1; 8 positions match TRBD1. Germline-derived CDR1 and CDR2 are SEHNR and FQNEAQ (reference sequence). The CDR3 loop spans 15 amino acids. J lost 2 bases, V lost 3 bases, and 5 bases had no gene match. The DNA for the CDR3 is TGTGCCAGCAGCTTCACGGACAGGGAAAACACTGAAGCTTTCTTT. This encodes CASSFTDRENTEAFF.

This clone has only one observation. The V and J genes are TRBV11-3 and TRBJ1-1, with unresolved D. CDR3 length: 13 residues. Germline values: CDR1 SGHNT, CDR2 YENEEA. V was clipped by 2 bases and J by 3 bases, with 7 bases between them. The CDR3 region has the DNA TGTGCCAGCAGCTTAAACAGATACACTGAAGCTTTCTTT. Translating it yields CASSLNRYTEAFF. The entire variable domain, with the rest obtained from reference TRBV11-3 and TRBJ1-1, is as follows: EAGVVQSPRYKIIEKKQPVAFWCNPISGHNTLYWYLQNLGQGPELLIRYENEEAVDDSQLPKDRFSAERLKGVDSTLKIQPAELGDSAVYLCASSLNRYTEAFFGQGTRLTVV.

This chain links TRBV29-1 with TRBJ1-1; no clear D gene. With 6 bases removed from V and 2 bases from J, the gap between germline ends came to 7 bases. This CDR3 contains 11 residues. From germline, CDR1 is SQVTM and CDR2 ANQGSEA. The CDR3 spells CSVQVNTEAFF. Written as DNA, the CDR3 is TGCAGCGTCCAGGTCAACACTGAAGCTTTCTTT. The full variable domain, rest sourced from reference TRBV29-1 and TRBJ1-1, is SAVISQKPSRDICQRGTSLTIQCQVDSQVTMMFWYRQQPGQSLTLIATANQGSEATYESGFVIDKFPISRPNLTFSTLTVSNMSPEDSSIYLCSVQVNTEAFFGQGTRLTVV.

This chain uses TRBV6-1 with TRBJ1-6, with TRBD1 as a possible D gene (6 bases). This CDR3 spans 15 amino acids. Germline V gene sequence: CDR1 MNHNS, CDR2 SASEGT. V was cut by 1 base and J by 10 bases, with 14 bases left in between. DNA for the CDR3: TGTGCCAGCAGTGAAGGGTTGGACAGTCGGTCACCCCTCCACTTT. It codes for CASSEGLDSRSPLHF.

This clone was seen only once. V gene TRBV27 combines with J gene TRBJ1-2, with D maybe TRBD1 (5 bases). CDR3 length equals 17 residues. CDR1 and CDR2 from the germline V gene are MNHEY and SMNVEV (reference sequence). Trimming took off 5 bases at V and 0 bases at J, with 19 bases between the two ends. In DNA, the CDR3 is TGTGCCAGCAGTGATGCCTCTTCAGGGAAAGCTAACTATGGCTACACCTTC. Residues: CASSDASSGKANYGYTF.

The chain recombines TRBV27 with TRBJ2-5; 11 bases are shared with TRBD2. CDR3 length equals 15 residues. Germline V lookup: CDR1 MNHEY, CDR2 SMNVEV (reference sequence). V gave up 0 bases and J gave up 4 bases; unmatched junction bases: 1. The CDR3: CASSLSGLAGETQYF. The CDR3 DNA sequence: TGTGCCAGCAGTTTATCAGGACTAGCGGGAGAGACCCAGTACTTC.

The rearrangement links TRBV4-1 to TRBJ1-1; 9 bases line up with TRBD1. The CDR3 loop spans 15 amino acids. Germline CDR1 MGHRA, CDR2 YSYEKL. The trim removed 4 bases at V and 3 bases at J, leaving 6 bases unmatched. CDR3 bases: TGCGCCAGCAGCCGAGGGGACAGGGTACACACTGAAGCTTTCTTT. Encoded protein: CASSRGDRVHTEAFF.